This T cell receptor beta chain originates from a study of T cell responses to AZD1222 COVID-19 vaccine. Study observations and caveats: In the spike-specific TCR repertoire, nearly half reportedly target unmutated variant regions. The span of vaccine-associated CD4 TCRs extended across spike, with dominance at 160-218 and 743-854.

Points on this clone: What it binds is unknown.

This table comes from immunoSEQ multiplex PCR, and its TCRdb copy is limited to in-frame clones, with some not included. The sample holds about 100,000 clones, less than 90% seen once. Losses at the gene ends were 5 bases for V and 2 bases for J; bases not matched to a gene: 11. There are 16 residues in the CDR3. Germline V gene sequence: CDR1 LNHNV, CDR2 YYDKDF (reference sequence). The specimen comprised peripheral blood, sampled on day 0 of AZD1222 vaccination. The chain joins TRBV15 to TRBJ1-1, with 7 bases aligning to TRBD1. The source of this sequence is an adult in good health. As DNA, the CDR3 is TGTGCCACCAGCGGATTTTGGACAGGCTTAAACACTGAAGCTTTCTTT. Protein: CATSGFWTGLNTEAFF.